This passage covers 17 T cell receptor beta chains from one sample sequenced in a study of T-cell reconstitution after alpha-beta-depleted transplantation in children. TCRbeta library preparation incorporated unique molecular identifiers. TCRdb passed the PCR reads through MiXCR, listing each CDR3 protein once. The table records about 360,000 distinct CDR3 sequences, roughly 13% of them present only once. The specimen was PBMCs, collected from the stem cell graft. These receptors originate from a human donor who donated a stem cell graft to a child with Fanconi anemia.

The chain recombines TRBV9 with TRBJ1-5; TRBD1 matches at 10 bases. Looked up from germline, CDR1 is SGDLS and CDR2 is YYNGEE. This CDR3 is 16 amino acids long. V shed 9 bases and J 2 bases; nucleotides not matched to a gene: 11. Here the CDR3 reads CATRGQGRLGNQPQHF. CDR3 DNA sequence: TGTGCCACCAGGGGACAGGGGAGGTTGGGCAATCAGCCCCAGCATTTT. Supplemented by reference TRBV9 and TRBJ1-5, the full variable domain reads DSGVTQTPKHLITATGQRVTLRCSPRSGDLSVYWYQQSLDQGLQFLIQYYNGEERAKGNILERFSAQQFPDLHSELNLSSLELGDSALYFCATRGQGRLGNQPQHFGDGTRLSIL.

The chain has TRBV2 and TRBJ2-2, with 9 bases lining up with TRBD1. The CDR3 has 15 residues. Germline lookup yields CDR1 SNHLY and CDR2 FYNNEI. The V segment lost 7 bases and the J segment 3 bases; nucleotides outside the gene matches: 6. CDR3 bases: TGTGCCAGCATAAAAGGACAGGGGTACACCGGGGAGCTGTTTTTT. Protein sequence: CASIKGQGYTGELFF. Using reference TRBV2 and TRBJ2-2 for the parts outside the CDR3, the full variable domain is EPEVTQTPSHQVTQMGQEVILRCVPISNHLYFYWYRQILGQKVEFLVSFYNNEISEKSEIFDDQFSVERPDGSNFTLKIRSTKLEDSAMYFCASIKGQGYTGELFFGEGSRLTVL.

V usage is TRBV7-6 and J usage is TRBJ2-1, with a weak D call TRBD2 (7 bases). Per germline, CDR1 SGHVS and CDR2 FNYEAQ. Trimming pared 1 base from V and 3 bases from J, leaving 13 bases between. There are 16 residues in the CDR3. CDR3 loop: CASSLDGGGGYNEQFF. The CDR3 nucleotides read TGTGCCAGCAGCTTAGACGGAGGGGGGGGCTACAATGAGCAGTTCTTC.

This clonotype was counted at least ten times. The chain is built from TRBV5-6 and TRBJ2-1; 8 nucleotides line up with TRBD2. V gave up 3 bases and J gave up 7 bases; unmatched junction bases: 6. CDR1 is SGHDT and CDR2 is YYEEEE in the germline V gene. CDR3 length equals 14 residues. The CDR3 is CASSYTGTRNEQFF. The DNA for the CDR3 is TGTGCCAGCAGCTATACCGGGACTAGAAATGAGCAGTTCTTC.

The rearrangement joins TRBV20-1 to TRBJ2-7, with D perhaps matching TRBD2 (7 bases). Per germline, CDR1 DFQATT and CDR2 SNEGSKA (reference sequence). The V gene lost 1 base and the J gene lost 1 base, with 11 bases spanning the gap. The CDR3 length is 14 residues. CDR3 bases: TGCAGTGCTAGAGGGGGGGGCCGATCCTACGAGCAGTACTTC. Its protein is CSARGGGRSYEQYF.

This sequence joins TRBV4-3 and TRBJ2-1; tentatively, D is TRBD2 (5 bases). The CDR3 is 15 residues long. CDR1 and CDR2 (germline): LGHNA, YSLEER. Trimming left V 1 base short and J 6 bases short, with 13 bases between. In DNA, the CDR3 is TGCGCCAGCAGCCAAGGGGTCACCCTAGCCAATGAGCAGTTCTTC. Amino acids: CASSQGVTLANEQFF.

This clonotype has at least ten counts. The V gene is TRBV2, the J gene TRBJ2-3, with D tentatively TRBD1 (7 bases). V was clipped by 4 bases and J by 4 bases, with 12 bases between them. The V gene's germline CDR1 is SNHLY and CDR2 FYNNEI. The CDR3 consists of 14 residues. CDR3 nucleotide sequence: TGTGCCAGCAGTGGCGGCAGGGGGGCAGATACGCAGTATTTT. This gives the protein CASSGGRGADTQYF.

The J gene is TRBJ2-4, the V gene TRBV18; perhaps TRBD1 as D (5 bases). CDR1 KGHSH and CDR2 LQKENI come from the germline V gene. There are 15 residues in the CDR3. V lost 0 bases to trimming and J lost 6 bases, with 12 bases between them. CDR3 region: CASSPPQGSGNIQYF. The CDR3 DNA reads TGTGCCAGCTCACCACCCCAGGGCTCGGGAAACATTCAGTACTTC.

This clonotype was counted only a few times. The rearrangement joins TRBV6-2 or TRBV6-3 to TRBJ2-7; possible D gene TRBD1, 6 bases. V dropped 8 bases and J dropped 3 bases, with 17 bases sitting between them. Germline CDR1 reads MNHEY; CDR2 reads SVGEGT. The CDR3 length is 14 residues. CDR3: CASGLGNRVYEQYV. CDR3 DNA sequence: TGTGCCAGCGGCCTGGGGAACAGGGTCTACGAGCAGTACGTC.

The rearrangement uses TRBV12-3 or TRBV12-4 and TRBJ2-7, with TRBD1 matching over 7 bases. This CDR3 has 14 amino acids. V was clipped by 5 bases and J by 4 bases; unmatched bases: 8. CDR3 region: CASSQDRARYEQYF. CDR3 DNA: TGTGCCAGCAGTCAAGACAGGGCTAGGTACGAGCAGTACTTC.

This clonotype showed up many times. The chain links TRBV7-2 to TRBJ2-7; 11 bases fit TRBD2. V dropped 4 bases and J dropped 3; count of bases not matched to a gene: 11. The CDR3 contains 17 residues. The V gene's germline CDR1 is SGHTA and CDR2 FQGNSA. The chain's CDR3 is CASSYLSGGAARYEQYF. In nucleotides, the CDR3 is TGTGCCAGCAGCTACCTTAGCGGGGGGGCTGCCCGCTACGAGCAGTACTTC.

This clonotype appeared a few times. The rearrangement uses TRBV6-2 or TRBV6-3 and TRBJ2-7; tentatively, D is TRBD1 (5 bases). Germline loops: CDR1 MNHEY, CDR2 SVGEGT. There are 14 residues in the CDR3. The ends were cut back, 5 bases at V and 4 bases at J, with 15 bases in the middle. CDR3 nucleotide sequence: TGTGCCAGCAGTGGTGAGACAGTGAGGTACGAGCAGTACTTC. It translates to CASSGETVRYEQYF.

This clonotype was found a few times. This chain connects TRBV19 to TRBJ2-1; D is ambiguous. V was cut by 1 base and J by 1 base, with 11 bases left in between. This CDR3 has 16 amino acids. Germline V gene data show CDR1 as LNHDA and CDR2 as SQIVND (reference sequence). For the CDR3, the DNA is TGTGCCAGTAGTATAGTGGGCCTTAGTTCCTACAATGAGCAGTTCTTC. Protein product: CASSIVGLSSYNEQFF.

This clonotype was observed many times. The rearrangement uses TRBV29-1 and TRBJ2-3, with D possibly TRBD1 on 5 matching bases. This CDR3 region has 12 residues. Trimming cost V 4 bases and J 4 bases, with 9 bases left between them. Germline V CDR1 and CDR2: SQVTM, ANQGSEA. The CDR3 is CSVGPGPDTQYF. The DNA for the CDR3 is TGCAGCGTTGGGCCAGGGCCAGATACGCAGTATTTT.

The CDR3: CASSQDLPDPCLYEQYV. CDR3 in DNA: TGTGCCAGCAGCCAAGATCTCCCGGACCCCTGCCTCTACGAGCAGTACGTC. The chain links TRBV14 to TRBJ2-7; D call uncertain. The CDR3 has 17 amino acids. The ends were cut back, 0 bases at V and 3 bases at J, with 18 bases in the middle. Germline values: CDR1 SGHDN, CDR2 FVKESK.

This clonotype was counted a few times. CDR3 sequence (DNA): TGTGCCAGCAGTGAAAGACGGGACCAGCCCCAGCATTTT. Its protein product is CASSERRDQPQHF. V and J are TRBV6-1 and TRBJ1-5; D possibly corresponds to TRBD1 (5 bases). Trimming left V 2 bases short and J 7 bases short, with 9 bases between. This CDR3 comprises 13 residues. Germline-derived CDR1 and CDR2 are MNHNS and SASEGT.

This clonotype was picked up a small number of times. The gene calls are TRBV2 and TRBJ2-1; D assignment may be TRBD1 or TRBD2 (5 bases each). V lost 6 bases and J lost 0, with 12 bases in between. Germline V CDR1 and CDR2: SNHLY, FYNNEI. This CDR3 contains 15 residues. CDR3 in amino acids: CASRDRDGSYNEQFF. CDR3 DNA sequence: TGTGCCAGCAGGGACCGGGACGGCTCCTACAATGAGCAGTTCTTC.